This TCR beta chain was identified during a study of T cell responses to AZD1222 COVID-19 vaccine. Per germline, CDR1 MGHDK and CDR2 SYGVNS. The CDR3 sequence is 11 residues long. On this clone: Its antigen is unidentified. Sequence at one end of the junction differs from germline and may be a read error.

Assay used: immunoSEQ multiplex PCR; TCRdb lists only in-frame clones, some missing. Here the sample spans around 200,000 clones, roughly 92% being singletons. Overall study findings and caveats: The reported proportion of spike-specific TCRs targeting unmutated variant regions was nearly half.

The genes are TRBV25-1 and TRBJ1-2, with D unclear. The source is an adult who received the AZD1222 COVID-19 vaccine. The sequencing here drew on peripheral blood, taken 28 days after the second AZD1222 dose. CDR3 sequence: CASSYQRRWIF. The CDR3 region has the DNA TGTGCCAGCAGCTATCAGCGACGGTGGATCTTC.